This T cell receptor (beta chain) derives from a study of cytomegalovirus exposure and HLA in healthy donors. Study results and limitations: The authors excluded some V segments, including TRBV6-2 and TRBV6-3, as indistinguishable.

Note on this clone: What it recognizes is unknown.

In the PCR, 60 Vbeta and 13 Jbeta primers were used. The assay was immunoSEQ multiplex PCR, and TCRdb's table has in-frame clones only and misses some. The sample shows almost 200,000 clones, around three quarters of them seen only once. The CDR3 is 15 residues long. Germline V gene sequence: CDR1 SNHLY, CDR2 FYNNEI. V dropped 5 bases and J dropped 4; count of bases not matched to a gene: 9. This TCR came from a woman aged 25 to 45 in good health and CMV-seropositive. The chain joins TRBV2 to TRBJ1-2; 8 bases align to TRBD1. The sequenced sample was PBMCs. CDR3 coding DNA: TGTGCCAGCAGTCGTGGACAGGGCTTGACCTATGGCTACACCTTC. Its translation is CASSRGQGLTYGYTF.